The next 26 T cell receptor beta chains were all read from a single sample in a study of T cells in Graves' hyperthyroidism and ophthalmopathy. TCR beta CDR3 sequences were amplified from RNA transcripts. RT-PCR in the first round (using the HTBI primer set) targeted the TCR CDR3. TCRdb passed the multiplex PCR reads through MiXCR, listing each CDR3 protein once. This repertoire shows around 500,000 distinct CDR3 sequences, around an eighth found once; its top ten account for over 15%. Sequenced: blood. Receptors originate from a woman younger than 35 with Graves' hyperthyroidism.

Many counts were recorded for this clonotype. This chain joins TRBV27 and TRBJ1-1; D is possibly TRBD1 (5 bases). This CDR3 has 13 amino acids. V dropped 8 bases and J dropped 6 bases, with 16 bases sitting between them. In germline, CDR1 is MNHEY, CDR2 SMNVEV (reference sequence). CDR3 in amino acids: CASGHDLGAEAFF. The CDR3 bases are TGTGCCAGCGGACACGACTTAGGGGCTGAAGCTTTCTTT.

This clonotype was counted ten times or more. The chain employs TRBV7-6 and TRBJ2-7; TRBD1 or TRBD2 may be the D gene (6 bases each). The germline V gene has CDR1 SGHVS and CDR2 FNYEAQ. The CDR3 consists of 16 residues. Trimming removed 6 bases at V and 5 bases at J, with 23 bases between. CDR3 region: CASSFTPGGRANEQYF. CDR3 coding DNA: TGTGCCAGCAGTTTTACACCCGGGGGCAGGGCAAACGAGCAGTACTTC. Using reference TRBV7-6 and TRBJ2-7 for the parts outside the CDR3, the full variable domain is GAGVSQSPRYKVTKRGQDVALRCDPISGHVSLYWYRQALGQGPEFLTYFNYEAQQDKSGLPNDRFSAERPEGSISTLTIQRTEQRDSAMYRCASSFTPGGRANEQYFGPGTRLTVT.

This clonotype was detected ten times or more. Written as DNA, the CDR3 is TGTGCCAGCAGTTCCTGGCCACAGGGGGCGAGGTTCTATGGCTACACCTTC. Translating it yields CASSSWPQGARFYGYTF. The chain has TRBV28 and TRBJ1-2; 9 nucleotides align to TRBD1. The CDR3 sequence is 17 residues long. The V gene end was trimmed by 4 bases and the J gene end by 4 bases; junction bases not matched to a gene: 13. CDR1 and CDR2 from the germline V gene are MDHEN and SYDVKM.

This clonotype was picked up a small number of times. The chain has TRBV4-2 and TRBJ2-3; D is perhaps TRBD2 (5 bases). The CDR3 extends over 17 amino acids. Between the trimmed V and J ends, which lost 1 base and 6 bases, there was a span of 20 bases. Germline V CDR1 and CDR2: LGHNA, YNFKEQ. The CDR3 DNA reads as TGTGCCAGCAGCCAAGGAGGGAACGGGTGGTCTGGGGATACGCAGTATTTT. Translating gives CASSQGGNGWSGDTQYF.

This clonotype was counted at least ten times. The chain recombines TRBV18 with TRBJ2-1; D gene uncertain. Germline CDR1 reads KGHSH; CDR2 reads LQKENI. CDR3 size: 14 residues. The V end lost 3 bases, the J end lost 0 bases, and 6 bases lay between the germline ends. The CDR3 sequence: CASSPETSYNEQFF. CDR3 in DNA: TGTGCCAGCTCACCGGAGACCTCCTACAATGAGCAGTTCTTC.

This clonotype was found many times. CDR3 loop: CASSEGPGDYGYTF. DNA for the CDR3: TGTGCCAGCAGTGAAGGGCCTGGGGACTATGGCTACACCTTC. The chain joins TRBV2 to TRBJ1-2; D remains unclear. V shed 1 base and J shed 3 bases, with 9 bases lying between them. The germline gives CDR1 SNHLY, CDR2 FYNNEI. This CDR3 comprises 14 residues.

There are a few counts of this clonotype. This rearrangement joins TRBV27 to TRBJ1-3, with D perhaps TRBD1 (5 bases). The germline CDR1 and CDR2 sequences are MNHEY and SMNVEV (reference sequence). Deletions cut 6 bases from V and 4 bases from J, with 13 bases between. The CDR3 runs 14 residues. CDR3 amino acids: CASSTDSLGNTIYF. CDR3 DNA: TGTGCCAGCAGCACAGACAGCTTAGGAAACACCATATATTTT.

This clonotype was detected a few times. The CDR3 protein is CSDWWRGRGDTQYF. CDR3 nucleotides: TGCAGCGACTGGTGGAGGGGGCGAGGAGATACGCAGTATTTT. The J gene is TRBJ2-3, the V gene TRBV29-1, with a weak D call TRBD1 (7 bases). This CDR3 region has 14 residues. The V and J ends lost 7 bases and 5 bases respectively, with 19 bases between them. From germline, CDR1 is SQVTM and CDR2 ANQGSEA.

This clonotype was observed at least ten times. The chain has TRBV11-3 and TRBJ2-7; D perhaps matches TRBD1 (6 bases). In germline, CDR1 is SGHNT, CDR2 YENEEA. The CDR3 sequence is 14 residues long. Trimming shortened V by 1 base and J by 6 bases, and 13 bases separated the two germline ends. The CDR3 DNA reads TGTGCCAGCAGCTTAGCCCAGGGGCTCGCCGAGCAGTACTTC. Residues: CASSLAQGLAEQYF.

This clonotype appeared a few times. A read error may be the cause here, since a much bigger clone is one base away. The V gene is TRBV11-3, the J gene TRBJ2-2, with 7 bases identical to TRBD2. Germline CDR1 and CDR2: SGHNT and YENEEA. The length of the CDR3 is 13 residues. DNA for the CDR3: TGTGCCAGCAGCGCCAAAAGGGGCGGGGGGCTGTTTTTT. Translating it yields CASSAKRGGGLFF.

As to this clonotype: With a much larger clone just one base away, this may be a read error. The CDR3 spells CDSSEGTGSHEQYF. The DNA of the CDR3 is TGTGACAGCAGTGAGGGTACAGGGTCCCACGAGCAGTACTTC. V gene TRBV2 combines with J gene TRBJ2-7; a weak D match, TRBD1 (6 bases). From germline, CDR1 is SNHLY and CDR2 FYNNEI. CDR3 length: 14 amino acids.

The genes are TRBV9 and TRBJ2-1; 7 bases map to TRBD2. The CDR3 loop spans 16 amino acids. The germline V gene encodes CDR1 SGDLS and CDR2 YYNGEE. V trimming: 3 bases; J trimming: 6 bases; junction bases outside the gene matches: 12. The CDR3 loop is CASSARGGENGNEQFF. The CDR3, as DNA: TGTGCCAGCAGCGCGAGGGGAGGGGAAAATGGCAATGAGCAGTTCTTC.

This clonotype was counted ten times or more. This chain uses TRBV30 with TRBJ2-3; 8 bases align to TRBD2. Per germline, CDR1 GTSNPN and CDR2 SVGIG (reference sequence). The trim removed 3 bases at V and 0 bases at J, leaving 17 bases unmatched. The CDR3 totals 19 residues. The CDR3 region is CAWRRLWSSGLTSTDTQYF. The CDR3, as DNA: TGTGCCTGGAGGAGATTGTGGTCTAGCGGGCTTACTAGCACAGATACGCAGTATTTT.

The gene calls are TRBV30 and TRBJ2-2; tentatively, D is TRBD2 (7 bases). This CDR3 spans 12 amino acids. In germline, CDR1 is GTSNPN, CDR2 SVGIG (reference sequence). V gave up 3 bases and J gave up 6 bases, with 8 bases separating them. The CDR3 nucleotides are TGTGCCTGGAGAGGGGGGGCCGGGGAGCTGTTTTTT. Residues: CAWRGGAGELFF. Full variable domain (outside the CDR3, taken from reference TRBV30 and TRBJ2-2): SQTIHQWPATLVQPVGSPLSLECTVEGTSNPNLYWYRQAAGRGLQLLFYSVGIGQISSEVPQNLSASRPQDRQFILSSKKLLLSDSGFYLCAWRGGAGELFFGEGSRLTVL.

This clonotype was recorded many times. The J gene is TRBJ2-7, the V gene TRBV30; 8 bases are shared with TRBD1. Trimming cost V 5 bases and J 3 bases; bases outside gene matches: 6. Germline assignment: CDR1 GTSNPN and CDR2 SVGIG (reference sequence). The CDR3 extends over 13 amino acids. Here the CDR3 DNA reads TGTGCCTGGTACGCCGGACAGGGCTACGAGCAGTACTTC. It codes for CAWYAGQGYEQYF.

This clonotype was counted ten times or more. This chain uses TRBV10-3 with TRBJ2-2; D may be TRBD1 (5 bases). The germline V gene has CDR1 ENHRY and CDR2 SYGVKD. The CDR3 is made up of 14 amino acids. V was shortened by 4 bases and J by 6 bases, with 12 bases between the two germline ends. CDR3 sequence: CAISVDTRAGELFF. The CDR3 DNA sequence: TGTGCCATCAGTGTGGACACCAGGGCCGGGGAGCTGTTTTTT.

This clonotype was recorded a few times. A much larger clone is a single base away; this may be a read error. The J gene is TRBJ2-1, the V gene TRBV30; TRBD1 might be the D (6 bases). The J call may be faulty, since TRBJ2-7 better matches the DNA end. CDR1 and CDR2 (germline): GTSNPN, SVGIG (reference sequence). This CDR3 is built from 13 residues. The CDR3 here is CAWSVSGGNEQYF. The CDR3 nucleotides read TGTGCCTGGAGTGTAAGTGGGGGCAATGAGCAGTACTTC.

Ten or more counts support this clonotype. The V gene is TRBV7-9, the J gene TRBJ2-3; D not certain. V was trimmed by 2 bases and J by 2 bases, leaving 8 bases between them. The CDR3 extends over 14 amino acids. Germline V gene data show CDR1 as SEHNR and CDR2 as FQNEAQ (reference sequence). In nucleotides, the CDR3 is TGTGCCAGCAGCTTAATTCTCCACACAGATACGCAGTATTTT. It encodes CASSLILHTDTQYF.

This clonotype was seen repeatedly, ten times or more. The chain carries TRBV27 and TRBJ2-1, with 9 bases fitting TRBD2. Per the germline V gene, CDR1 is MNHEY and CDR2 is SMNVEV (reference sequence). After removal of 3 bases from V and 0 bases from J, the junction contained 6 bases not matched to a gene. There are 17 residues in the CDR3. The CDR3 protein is CASSLAGGTYSYNEQFF. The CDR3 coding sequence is TGTGCCAGCAGTTTGGCGGGAGGGACCTACTCCTACAATGAGCAGTTCTTC.

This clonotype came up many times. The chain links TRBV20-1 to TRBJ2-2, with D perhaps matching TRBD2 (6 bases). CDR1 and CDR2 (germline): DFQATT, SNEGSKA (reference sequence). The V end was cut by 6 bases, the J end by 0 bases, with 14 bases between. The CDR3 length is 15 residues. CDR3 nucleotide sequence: TGCAGTGCCCCCCTCGGGGGATCGAACACCGGGGAGCTGTTTTTT. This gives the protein CSAPLGGSNTGELFF.

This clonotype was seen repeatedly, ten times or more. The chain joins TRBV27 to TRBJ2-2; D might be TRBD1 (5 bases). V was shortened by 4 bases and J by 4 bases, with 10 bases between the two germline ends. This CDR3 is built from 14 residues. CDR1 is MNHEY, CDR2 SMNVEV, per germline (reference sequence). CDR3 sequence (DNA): TGTGCCAGCAGTTGGGGCTCACTCACCGGGGAGCTGTTTTTT. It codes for CASSWGSLTGELFF.

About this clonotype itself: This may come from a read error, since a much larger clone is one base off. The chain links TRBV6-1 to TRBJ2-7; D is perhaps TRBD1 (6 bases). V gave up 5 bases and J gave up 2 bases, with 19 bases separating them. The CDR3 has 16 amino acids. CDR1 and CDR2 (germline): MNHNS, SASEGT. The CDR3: CASSQGHPGLPYEQYF. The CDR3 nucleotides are TGTGCCAGCAGTCAGGGACACCCAGGGCTCCCCTACGAGCAGTACTTC.

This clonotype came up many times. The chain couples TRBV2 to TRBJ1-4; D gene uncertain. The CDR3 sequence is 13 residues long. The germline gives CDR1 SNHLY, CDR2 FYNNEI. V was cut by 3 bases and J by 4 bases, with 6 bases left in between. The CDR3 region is CASSDSFNEKLFF. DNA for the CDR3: TGTGCCAGCAGTGACAGCTTTAATGAAAAACTGTTTTTT.

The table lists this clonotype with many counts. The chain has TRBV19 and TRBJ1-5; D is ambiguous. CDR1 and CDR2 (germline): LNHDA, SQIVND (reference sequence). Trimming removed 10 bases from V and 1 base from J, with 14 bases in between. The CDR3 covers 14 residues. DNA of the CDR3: TGTGCCACCCGGACCCCTTTAAGCAATCAGCCCCAGCATTTT. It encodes CATRTPLSNQPQHF.

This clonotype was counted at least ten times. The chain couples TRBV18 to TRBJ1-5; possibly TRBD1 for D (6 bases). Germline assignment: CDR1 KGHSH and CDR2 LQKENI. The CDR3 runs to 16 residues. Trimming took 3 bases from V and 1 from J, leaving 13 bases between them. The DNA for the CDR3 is TGTGCCAGCTCACCCGGGGGCCCAGGCAGCAATCAGCCCCAGCATTTT. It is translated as CASSPGGPGSNQPQHF.

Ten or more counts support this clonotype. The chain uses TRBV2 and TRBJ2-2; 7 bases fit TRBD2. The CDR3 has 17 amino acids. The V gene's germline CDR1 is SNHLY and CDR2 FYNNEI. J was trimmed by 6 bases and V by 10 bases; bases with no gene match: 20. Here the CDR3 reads CANGGDSGPEQAGELFF. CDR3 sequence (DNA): TGTGCCAACGGGGGAGATAGCGGGCCCGAACAGGCCGGGGAGCTGTTTTTT.